The 27 T cell receptor beta chains presented below share a single source sample, sequenced in a study of T cells expressing NK-cell markers. TCRdb derives one entry per CDR3 protein from the 5' RACE reads, leaving out DNA. Across 440,000 or so distinct CDR3 sequences, the top ten clones capture 6% to 8% of the sample. Material for sequencing was blood T cells: a sorted CD56 or NKG2C T cell subset, CD4+ or CD8+ T cells, or bulk PBMC T cells (not recorded which). The receptors shown here come from a woman aged 18 to 69 in good health.

The chain links TRBV18 to TRBJ2-7. The V gene's germline CDR1 is KGHSH and CDR2 LQKENI. This CDR3 has 13 residues. CDR3 amino acids: CASSPMTTYEQYF.

The genes are TRBV6-5 and TRBJ2-2. The CDR3 runs to 14 residues. The germline V gene has CDR1 MNHEY and CDR2 SVGAGI. The CDR3 loop is CASSYSRVTGELFF.

V is TRBV27 and J is TRBJ2-7; TCRdb reports TRBD2, a call that lacks DNA to check it against. The CDR3 runs to 17 residues. Germline loops: CDR1 MNHEY, CDR2 SMNVEV (reference sequence). The CDR3 reads CASGRQGTSGRGTEQYF.

The chain has TRBV10-3 and TRBJ2-3; TCRdb's D call of TRBD1 is untestable without DNA. The CDR3 sequence is 13 residues long. The V gene's germline CDR1 is ENHRY and CDR2 SYGVKD. CDR3 region: CATGGPTTDTQYF.

The chain combines TRBV4-3 with TRBJ2-3; TCRdb proposes TRBD2, but this gene call is untestable without DNA. This CDR3 spans 16 amino acids. In germline, CDR1 is LGHNA, CDR2 YSLEER. CDR3 loop: CASSQDQAGRTDTQYF.

This chain joins TRBV29-1 and TRBJ1-2; there is no DNA to check the TCRdb D call of TRBD1. CDR1 and CDR2 from the germline V gene are SQVTM and ANQGSEA. The CDR3 loop spans 14 amino acids. Here the CDR3 reads CSVEDRGGNYGYTF.

This chain's CDR3 is CSATRQVQETQYF. The rearrangement uses TRBV20-1 and TRBJ2-5; the D call of TRBD1 rests on TCRdb alone, since no DNA is present to check it. Germline values: CDR1 DFQATT, CDR2 SNEGSKA (reference sequence). The CDR3 spans 13 residues.

The rearrangement uses TRBV5-1 and TRBJ1-2. Germline lookup yields CDR1 SGHRS and CDR2 YFSETQ. The CDR3 length is 13 residues. Here the CDR3 reads CASSLPTEYGYTF.

The V and J genes are TRBV10-3 and TRBJ2-7; the TCRdb call, TRBD1, lacks DNA for checking. The CDR3 is made up of 13 amino acids. Per germline, CDR1 ENHRY and CDR2 SYGVKD. The CDR3 loop reads CAIKRGQGYEQYF.

The rearrangement uses TRBV20-1 and TRBJ2-3; as DNA is missing, the TRBD2 call by TCRdb cannot be tested. The CDR3 length is 16 residues. Germline V gene sequence: CDR1 DFQATT, CDR2 SNEGSKA (reference sequence). CDR3: CSASLPFPASTDTQYF.

The rearrangement links TRBV28 to TRBJ1-1. The CDR3 runs to 14 residues. Germline assignment: CDR1 MDHEN and CDR2 SYDVKM. CDR3 loop: CASSSPSVNTEAFF.

This chain uses TRBV6-1 with TRBJ2-1; TCRdb reports TRBD2, a call that lacks DNA to check it against. Germline V gene sequence: CDR1 MNHNS, CDR2 SASEGT. The length of the CDR3 is 15 residues. CDR3 sequence reads: CASNTLGGNHNEQFF.

The rearrangement joins TRBV7-9 to TRBJ1-1. The length of the CDR3 is 12 residues. Germline CDR1 and CDR2: SEHNR and FQNEAQ (reference sequence). The CDR3 here is CASSPTDTEAFF.

The rearrangement uses TRBV5-1 and TRBJ2-1; the TCRdb D gene call, TRBD2, has no DNA to confirm it. Germline-derived CDR1 and CDR2 are SGHRS and YFSETQ. The CDR3 sequence is 15 residues long. CDR3: CASRSGGSFYNEQFF.

The J gene is TRBJ2-3, the V gene TRBV6-5. The CDR3 extends over 14 amino acids. Germline CDR1 reads MNHEY; CDR2 reads SVGAGI. The CDR3: CASSYSGWADTQYF.

The chain is built from TRBV24-1 and TRBJ2-3; TCRdb names TRBD2, which stays unverified in the absence of DNA. The CDR3 runs to 18 residues. The germline CDR1 and CDR2 sequences are KGHDR and SFDVKD. The chain's CDR3 is CATSSGEGIAASTDTQYF.

This chain links TRBV23-1 with TRBJ2-4; without DNA, the TCRdb call of TRBD2 cannot be checked. TRBV23-1 is an ORF; its function is uncertain. This CDR3 has 15 residues. CDR3 amino acids: CASSTGAGSEDIQYF.

V usage is TRBV29-1 and J usage is TRBJ2-3; without DNA, the TCRdb call of TRBD2 cannot be checked. Germline loops: CDR1 SQVTM, CDR2 ANQGSEA. CDR3 size: 14 residues. CDR3: CSASREGRTDTQYF.

This chain uses TRBV6-2 or TRBV6-3 with TRBJ2-7; checking the TCRdb D call of TRBD1 is not possible without DNA. Looked up from germline, CDR1 is MNHEY and CDR2 is SVGEGT. The CDR3 runs to 16 residues. This chain's CDR3 is CASSYSMDSLTYEQYF.

V is TRBV19 and J is TRBJ2-2. The CDR3 is 14 residues long. Per germline, CDR1 LNHDA and CDR2 SQIVND (reference sequence). CDR3: CASSMDRNTGELFF.

The chain links TRBV30 to TRBJ2-1; TCRdb returns TRBD2, unconfirmable since there is no DNA. The CDR3 loop spans 11 amino acids. The germline V gene encodes CDR1 GTSNPN and CDR2 SVGIG (reference sequence). CDR3 sequence: CAWSASGEQFF.

The gene calls are TRBV18 and TRBJ2-7; with no DNA, the TCRdb D assignment of TRBD2 cannot be verified. This CDR3 spans 17 amino acids. Germline V gives CDR1 KGHSH, CDR2 LQKENI. Here the CDR3 reads CASSPFVWTSGNYEQYF.

The chain employs TRBV20-1 and TRBJ2-5. CDR3 size: 14 residues. CDR1 and CDR2 (germline): DFQATT, SNEGSKA (reference sequence). CDR3 sequence: CSAISRVPSETQYF.

The rearrangement links TRBV7-2 to TRBJ2-1; TCRdb names TRBD1, which stays unverified in the absence of DNA. The CDR3 totals 16 residues. Germline V gene data show CDR1 as SGHTA and CDR2 as FQGNSA. The CDR3 protein is CASRLQGTSSYNEQFF.

CDR3: CASSGTSEYNEQFF. The chain couples TRBV6-2 or TRBV6-3 to TRBJ2-1; the D call from TCRdb, TRBD2, cannot be confirmed without DNA. Germline CDR1 reads MNHEY; CDR2 reads SVGEGT. The CDR3 runs 14 residues.

The genes are TRBV12-3 or TRBV12-4 and TRBJ2-3; TCRdb picks TRBD2, but there is no DNA to check that call. The CDR3 is made up of 15 amino acids. The CDR3 protein is CASSPKRGGLDTQYF.

The J gene is TRBJ2-7, the V gene TRBV27; without DNA, the TCRdb call of TRBD2 cannot be checked. Germline assignment: CDR1 MNHEY and CDR2 SMNVEV (reference sequence). The CDR3 contains 14 residues. The CDR3 loop is CASSSLLVPGEQYF.